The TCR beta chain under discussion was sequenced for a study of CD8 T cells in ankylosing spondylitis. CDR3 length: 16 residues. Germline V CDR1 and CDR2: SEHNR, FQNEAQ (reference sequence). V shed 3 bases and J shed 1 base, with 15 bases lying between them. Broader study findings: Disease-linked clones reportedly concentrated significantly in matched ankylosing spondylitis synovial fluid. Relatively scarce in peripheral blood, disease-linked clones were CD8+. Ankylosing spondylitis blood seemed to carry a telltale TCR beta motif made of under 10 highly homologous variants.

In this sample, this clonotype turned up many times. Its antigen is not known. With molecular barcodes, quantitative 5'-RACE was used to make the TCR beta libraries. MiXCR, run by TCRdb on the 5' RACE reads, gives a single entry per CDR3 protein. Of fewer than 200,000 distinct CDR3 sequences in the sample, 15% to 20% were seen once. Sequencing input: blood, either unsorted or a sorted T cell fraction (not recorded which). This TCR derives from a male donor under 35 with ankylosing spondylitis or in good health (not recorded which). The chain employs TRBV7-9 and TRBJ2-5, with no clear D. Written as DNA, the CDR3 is TGTGCCAGCAGCTTTCTATTCCCCGGGCGCCAAGAGACCCAGTACTTC. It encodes CASSFLFPGRQETQYF.